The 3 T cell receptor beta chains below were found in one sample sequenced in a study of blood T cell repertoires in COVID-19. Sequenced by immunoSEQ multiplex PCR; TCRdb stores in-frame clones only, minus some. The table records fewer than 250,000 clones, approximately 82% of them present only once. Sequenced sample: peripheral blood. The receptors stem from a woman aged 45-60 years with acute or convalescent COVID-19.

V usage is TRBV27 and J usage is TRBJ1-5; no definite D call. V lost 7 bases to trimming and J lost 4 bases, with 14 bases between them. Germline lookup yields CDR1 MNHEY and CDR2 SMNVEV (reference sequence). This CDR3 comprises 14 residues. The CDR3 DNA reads TGTGCCAGCAAGGAGGGTTTGGGTAATCAGCCCCAGCATTTT. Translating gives CASKEGLGNQPQHF.

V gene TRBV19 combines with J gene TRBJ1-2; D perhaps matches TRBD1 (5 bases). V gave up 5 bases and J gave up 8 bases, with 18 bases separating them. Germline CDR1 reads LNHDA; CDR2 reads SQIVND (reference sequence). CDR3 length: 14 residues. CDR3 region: CASSFRPREGGYTF. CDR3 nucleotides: TGTGCCAGTAGTTTTCGCCCCAGGGAGGGCGGCTACACCTTC.

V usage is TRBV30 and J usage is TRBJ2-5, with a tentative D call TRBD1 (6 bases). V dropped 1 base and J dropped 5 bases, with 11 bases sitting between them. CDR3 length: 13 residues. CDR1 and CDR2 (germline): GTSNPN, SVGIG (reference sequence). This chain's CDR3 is CAWSADSSETQYF. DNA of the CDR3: TGTGCCTGGAGTGCGGACAGTTCCGAGACCCAGTACTTC. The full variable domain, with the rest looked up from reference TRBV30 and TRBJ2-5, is SQTIHQWPATLVQPVGSPLSLECTVEGTSNPNLYWYRQAAGRGLQLLFYSVGIGQISSEVPQNLSASRPQDRQFILSSKKLLLSDSGFYLCAWSADSSETQYFGPGTRLLVL.